One and the same sample provided the 14 T cell receptor beta chains below, sequenced in a study of CDR3 diversity in severe acne. TCRdb redid the calling of the PCR reads with MiXCR, one entry per CDR3 protein. The sample contains more than 70,000 distinct CDR3 sequences, around 54% of which appear only once. The sample was blood. The receptors stem from a male donor with severe acne vulgaris.

The sample holds many counts of this clonotype. The gene calls are TRBV10-3 and TRBJ2-1; TRBD2 agrees at 13 bases. V lost 2 bases, J lost 7 bases, and 5 bases stayed unmatched. The CDR3 totals 16 residues. Germline lookup yields CDR1 ENHRY and CDR2 SYGVKD. CDR3 sequence (DNA): TGTGCCATCAGTGAGAGGACTAGCGGGAGTGGTAATGAGCAGTTCTTC. This encodes CAISERTSGSGNEQFF.

In its sample, this clonotype was seen many times. The chain uses TRBV6-1 and TRBJ2-7; 7 nucleotides agree with TRBD1. V shed 5 bases, J shed 0 bases, and the junction held 13 bases outside the gene matches. Germline values: CDR1 MNHNS, CDR2 SASEGT. The CDR3 spans 17 residues. CDR3 protein: CASSPGGAGGYSYEQYF. The DNA for the CDR3 is TGTGCCAGCAGTCCCGGAGGAGCAGGGGGATACTCCTACGAGCAGTACTTC.

This clonotype was detected only once. The junction shows a germline mismatch at one end, possibly a read error. The rearrangement links TRBV7-7 to TRBJ2-7, with 11 bases identical to TRBD2. The CDR3 extends over 16 amino acids. Germline values: CDR1 SSHAT, CDR2 FNYEAQ (reference sequence). CDR3 DNA: TGTGCTAGCAGCTTAGGGACTAGCGGACTTGCCTACGAGCAGTACTTC. Translating gives CASSLGTSGLAYEQYF.

Comment on this clonotype: A much larger clone differs from this one at a single base, so this may be a read error. This rearrangement joins TRBV20-1 to TRBJ1-5; the D is unclear. CDR3 length equals 14 residues. In germline, CDR1 is DFQATT, CDR2 SNEGSKA (reference sequence). The CDR3 DNA reads TGCAGTGCTAGAGGAGGGCCTAGCAATCGGCCCCAGCATTTT. It codes for CSARGGPSNRPQHF.

A word on this clonotype: Its ends do not fully match the called genes, so a read error is possible. The chain links TRBV20-1 to TRBJ1-2, with D unresolved. The V gene's germline CDR1 is DFQATT and CDR2 SNEGSKA (reference sequence). This CDR3 is 13 amino acids long. The CDR3 nucleotides are TGCAGTGCCCCCGGGGAGTTTAACTATGGCTACGCCTTC. It specifies CSAPGEFNYGYAF.

This chain joins TRBV25-1 and TRBJ2-5; D remains ambiguous. V was trimmed by 6 bases and J by 6 bases, leaving 23 bases between them. The CDR3 is 16 residues long. Germline V gene data show CDR1 as MGHDK and CDR2 as SYGVNS. The CDR3: CASRVRNAVWEKTQYF. For the CDR3, the DNA is TGTGCCAGCAGAGTCCGGAACGCCGTTTGGGAAAAGACCCAGTACTTC.

The chain recombines TRBV20-1 with TRBJ2-7, with 9 positions matching TRBD2. CDR1 DFQATT and CDR2 SNEGSKA come from the germline V gene (reference sequence). The trim removed 6 bases at V and 0 bases at J, leaving 12 bases unmatched. This CDR3 region has 16 residues. CDR3 coding DNA: TGCAGTGCCGTTAGCGGGAGAGAAGACTTCTCCTACGAGCAGTACTTC. This sequence encodes CSAVSGREDFSYEQYF.

Concerning this clonotype: This may be a read error, as it is one base from a much larger clone. The V call is TRBV7-7, the J call TRBJ2-5; D is perhaps TRBD1 or TRBD2 (5 bases each). The germline V gene has CDR1 SSHAT and CDR2 FNYEAQ (reference sequence). This CDR3 spans 15 amino acids. The CDR3 DNA is TGTGCTAGCAGCCCCCAATCGGGACCACAAGAGACCCAGTACTTC. Translated, it gives CASSPQSGPQETQYF.

The chain links TRBV24-1 to TRBJ1-2, with a weak D call TRBD1 (6 bases). The CDR3 length is 13 residues. V was clipped by 7 bases and J by 3 bases, with 11 bases between them. CDR1 and CDR2 from the germline V gene are KGHDR and SFDVKD. The CDR3: CATSNRADYGYTF. CDR3 nucleotide sequence: TGTGCCACCAGCAACAGGGCGGACTATGGCTACACCTTC.

This chain joins TRBV28 and TRBJ1-2; D unclear. The CDR3 covers 14 residues. Germline values: CDR1 MDHEN, CDR2 SYDVKM. Trimming cost V 6 bases and J 1 base, with 12 bases left between them. The CDR3 DNA is TGTGCCAGCAGCTCCCGACCCAATAACTATGGCTACACCTTC. Its protein product is CASSSRPNNYGYTF.

The rearrangement joins TRBV28 to TRBJ2-2; TRBD1 might be the D (5 bases). Trimming removed 6 bases at V and 4 bases at J, with 12 bases between. From germline, CDR1 is MDHEN and CDR2 SYDVKM. CDR3 length equals 14 residues. The CDR3 protein is CASRGIGVTGELFF. In nucleotides, the CDR3 is TGTGCCAGCAGGGGGATAGGGGTCACCGGGGAGCTGTTTTTT.

About this clonotype: Since no conserved phenylalanine or tryptophan closes the CDR3, a read error is the likely cause. This chain joins TRBV12-3 or TRBV12-4 and TRBJ1-5; D is possibly TRBD1 (5 bases). The V end was cut by 5 bases, the J end by 6 bases, with 17 bases between. This CDR3 is built from 15 residues. The CDR3 DNA follows: TGTGCCAGCAGTCCAGAGCCCCGGGGCGTTCAGCCCCAGCATCTT. Its translation is CASSPEPRGVQPQHL.

The sample holds many counts of this clonotype. This chain links TRBV7-9 with TRBJ1-1, with D perhaps TRBD1 (5 bases). The germline V gene has CDR1 SEHNR and CDR2 FQNEAQ (reference sequence). The CDR3 contains 16 residues. V lost 5 bases, J lost 0 bases, and 16 bases lay in between. CDR3 in DNA: TGTGCCAGCAGCAACCGGGGGACGGTTATGAACACTGAAGCTTTCTTT. As protein: CASSNRGTVMNTEAFF.

Worth noting for this clonotype: A much larger clone sits a single nucleotide away, making a read error possible. It is unclear where the CDR3 begins or ends on the DNA, so no DNA is shown, and the CDR3 is as TCRdb lists it. This chain connects TRBV20-1 to TRBJ1-2. Inclusive of both ends, the CDR3 amounts to 11 amino acids. Looked up from germline, CDR1 is DFQATT and CDR2 is SNEGSKA (reference sequence). CDR3 loop: CSAGENYGCTF.